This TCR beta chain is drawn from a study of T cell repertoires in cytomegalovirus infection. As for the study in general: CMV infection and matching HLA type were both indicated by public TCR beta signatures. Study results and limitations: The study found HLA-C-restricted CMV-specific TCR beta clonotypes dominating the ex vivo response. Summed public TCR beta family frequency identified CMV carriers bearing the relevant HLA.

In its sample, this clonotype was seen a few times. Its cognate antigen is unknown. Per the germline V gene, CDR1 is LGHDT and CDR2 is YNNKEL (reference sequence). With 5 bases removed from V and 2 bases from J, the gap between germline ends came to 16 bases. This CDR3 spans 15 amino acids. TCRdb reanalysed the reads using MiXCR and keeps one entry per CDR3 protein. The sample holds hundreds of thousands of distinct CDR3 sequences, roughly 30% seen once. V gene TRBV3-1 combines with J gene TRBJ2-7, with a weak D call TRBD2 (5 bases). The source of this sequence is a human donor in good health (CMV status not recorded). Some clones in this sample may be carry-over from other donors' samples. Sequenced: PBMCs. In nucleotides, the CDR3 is TGTGCCAGCAGCGTAGGTCGGGGATTTGCCTACGAGCAGTACTTC. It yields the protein CASSVGRGFAYEQYF.